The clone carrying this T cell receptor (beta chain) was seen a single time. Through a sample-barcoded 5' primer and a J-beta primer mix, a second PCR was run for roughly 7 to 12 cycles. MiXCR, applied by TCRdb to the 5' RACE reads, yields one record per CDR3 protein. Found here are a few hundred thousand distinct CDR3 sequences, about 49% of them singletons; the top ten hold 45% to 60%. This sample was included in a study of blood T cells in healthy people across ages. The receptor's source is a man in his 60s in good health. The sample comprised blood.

The CDR3 DNA is TGTGCCAGCAGGGAAGGACTAGCGGACAATGAGCAGTTCTTC. Its protein product is CASREGLADNEQFF. This chain joins TRBV12-3 or TRBV12-4 and TRBJ2-1, with 10 bases fitting TRBD2. The CDR3 is 14 amino acids. The ends lost 6 bases at V and 5 bases at J; junction bases unmatched: 4.